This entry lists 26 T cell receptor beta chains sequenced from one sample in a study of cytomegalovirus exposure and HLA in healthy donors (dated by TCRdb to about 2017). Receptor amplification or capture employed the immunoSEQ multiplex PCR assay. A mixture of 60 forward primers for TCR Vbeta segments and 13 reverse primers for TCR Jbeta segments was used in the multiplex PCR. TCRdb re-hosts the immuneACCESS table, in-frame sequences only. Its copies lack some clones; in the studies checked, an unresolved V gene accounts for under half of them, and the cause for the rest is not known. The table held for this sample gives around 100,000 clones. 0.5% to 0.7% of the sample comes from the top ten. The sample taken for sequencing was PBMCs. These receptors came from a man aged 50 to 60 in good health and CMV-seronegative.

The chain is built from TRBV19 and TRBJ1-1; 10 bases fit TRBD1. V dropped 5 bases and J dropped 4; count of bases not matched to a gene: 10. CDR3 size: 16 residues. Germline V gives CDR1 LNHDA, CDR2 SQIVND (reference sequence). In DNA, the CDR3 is TGTGCCAGTAGTCCAAGACAGGGGGCTGTTGGCACTGAAGCTTTCTTT. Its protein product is CASSPRQGAVGTEAFF.

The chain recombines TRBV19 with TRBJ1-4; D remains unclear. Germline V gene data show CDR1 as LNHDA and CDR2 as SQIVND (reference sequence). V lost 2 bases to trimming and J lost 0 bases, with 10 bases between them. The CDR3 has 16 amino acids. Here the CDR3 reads CASSILQTTTNEKLFF. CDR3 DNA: TGTGCCAGTAGTATACTCCAGACAACAACTAATGAAAAACTGTTTTTT.

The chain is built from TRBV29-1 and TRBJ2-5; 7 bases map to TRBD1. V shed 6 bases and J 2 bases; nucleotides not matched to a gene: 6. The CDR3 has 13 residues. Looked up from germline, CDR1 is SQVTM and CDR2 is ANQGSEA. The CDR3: CSVLRDRQETQYF. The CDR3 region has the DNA TGCAGCGTCCTCCGGGACAGACAAGAGACCCAGTACTTC.

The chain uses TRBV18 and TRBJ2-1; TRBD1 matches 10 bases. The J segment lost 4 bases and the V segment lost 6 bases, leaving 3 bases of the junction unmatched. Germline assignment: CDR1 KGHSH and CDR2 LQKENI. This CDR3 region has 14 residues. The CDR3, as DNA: TGTGCCAGCTCCTCGGGACAGGGGTACAATGAGCAGTTCTTC. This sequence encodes CASSSGQGYNEQFF.

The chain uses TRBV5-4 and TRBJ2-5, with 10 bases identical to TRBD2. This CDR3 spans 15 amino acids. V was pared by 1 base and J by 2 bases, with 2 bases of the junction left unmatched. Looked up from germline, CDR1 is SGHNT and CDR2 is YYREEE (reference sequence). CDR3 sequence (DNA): TGTGCCAGCAGCTTGAGTAGCGGGAGGCAAGAGACCCAGTACTTC. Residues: CASSLSSGRQETQYF.

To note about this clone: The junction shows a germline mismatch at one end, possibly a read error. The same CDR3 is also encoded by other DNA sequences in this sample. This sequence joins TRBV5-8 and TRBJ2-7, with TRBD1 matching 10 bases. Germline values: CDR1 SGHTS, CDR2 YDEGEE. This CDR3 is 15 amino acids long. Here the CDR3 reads CASSLEGQGFDEQYF. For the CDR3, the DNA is TGCGCCAGCAGCTTGGAGGGACAGGGGTTCGACGAGCAGTACTTC. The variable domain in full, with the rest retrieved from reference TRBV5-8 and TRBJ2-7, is EAGVTQSPTHLIKTRGQQATLRCSPISGHTSVYWYQQALGLGLQFLLWYDEGEERNRGNFPPRFSGRQFPNYSSELNVNALELEDSALYLCASSLEGQGFDEQYFGPGTRLTVT.

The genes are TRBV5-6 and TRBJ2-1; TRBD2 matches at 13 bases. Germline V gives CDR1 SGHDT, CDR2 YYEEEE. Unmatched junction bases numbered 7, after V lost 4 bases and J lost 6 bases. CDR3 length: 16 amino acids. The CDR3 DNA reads TGTGCCAGCAGCAGGACTAGCGGGGGAGGGGTCAATGAGCAGTTCTTC. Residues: CASSRTSGGGVNEQFF. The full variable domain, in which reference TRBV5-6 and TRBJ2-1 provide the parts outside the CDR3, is DAGVTQSPTHLIKTRGQQVTLRCSPKSGHDTVSWYQQALGQGPQFIFQYYEEEERQRGNFPDRFSGHQFPNYSSELNVNALLLGDSALYLCASSRTSGGGVNEQFFGPGTRLTVL.

CDR3 sequence (DNA): TGCGCCAGCAGCTTGGGGTCAGGGGAAAACACCATATATTTT. Protein: CASSLGSGENTIYF. V gene TRBV5-1 combines with J gene TRBJ1-3; the D gene is possibly TRBD1 (6 bases). V shed 0 bases and J shed 6 bases, with 10 bases lying between them. Germline assignment: CDR1 SGHRS and CDR2 YFSETQ. The CDR3 is 14 residues long.

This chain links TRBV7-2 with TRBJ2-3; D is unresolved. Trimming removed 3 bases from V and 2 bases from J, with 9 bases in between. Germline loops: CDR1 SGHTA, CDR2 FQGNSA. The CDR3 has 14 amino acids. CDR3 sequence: CASSLRYYTDTQYF. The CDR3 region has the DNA TGTGCCAGCAGCTTGCGGTACTACACAGATACGCAGTATTTT.

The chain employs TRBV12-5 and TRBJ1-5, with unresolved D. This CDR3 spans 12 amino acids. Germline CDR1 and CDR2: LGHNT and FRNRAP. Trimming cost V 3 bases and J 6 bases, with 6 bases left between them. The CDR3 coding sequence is TGTGCTAGTGGTTTCGTCGGTCAGCCCCAGCATTTT. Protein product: CASGFVGQPQHF.

Written as DNA, the CDR3 is TGTGCCAGCTCCGGGACTAGCGCCGTCAATGAGCAGTTCTTC. The encoded protein is CASSGTSAVNEQFF. The V gene is TRBV18, the J gene TRBJ2-1, with 10 positions matching TRBD2. Unmatched junction bases numbered 5, after V lost 6 bases and J lost 6 bases. The germline V gene encodes CDR1 KGHSH and CDR2 LQKENI. The CDR3 sequence is 14 residues long.

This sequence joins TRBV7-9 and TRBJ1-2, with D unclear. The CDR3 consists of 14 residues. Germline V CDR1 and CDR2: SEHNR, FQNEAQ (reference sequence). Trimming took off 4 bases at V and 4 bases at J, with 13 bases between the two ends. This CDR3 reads CASSSRQARYGYTF. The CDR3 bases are TGTGCCAGCAGCTCCCGGCAGGCCCGCTATGGCTACACCTTC.

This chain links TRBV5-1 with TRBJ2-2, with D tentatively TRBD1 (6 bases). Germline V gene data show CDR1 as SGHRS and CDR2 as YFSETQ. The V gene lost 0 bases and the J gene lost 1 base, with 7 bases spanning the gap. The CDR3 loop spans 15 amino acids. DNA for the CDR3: TGCGCCAGCAGCTTGGGACAGGTGAACACCGGGGAGCTGTTTTTT. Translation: CASSLGQVNTGELFF.

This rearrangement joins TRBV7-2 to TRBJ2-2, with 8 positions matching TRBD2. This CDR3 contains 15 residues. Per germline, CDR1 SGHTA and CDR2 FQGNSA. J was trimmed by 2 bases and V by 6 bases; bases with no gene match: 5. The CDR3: CASRKAGANTGELFF. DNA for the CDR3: TGTGCCAGCAGAAAAGCGGGAGCTAACACCGGGGAGCTGTTTTTT.

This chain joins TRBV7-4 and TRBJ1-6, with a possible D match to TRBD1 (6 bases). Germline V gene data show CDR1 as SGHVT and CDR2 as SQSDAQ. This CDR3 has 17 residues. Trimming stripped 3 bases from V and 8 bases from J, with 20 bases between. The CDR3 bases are TGTGCCAGCAGCTTGCTTGACCATTACAGGGATCATTCACCCCTCCACTTT. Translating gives CASSLLDHYRDHSPLHF.

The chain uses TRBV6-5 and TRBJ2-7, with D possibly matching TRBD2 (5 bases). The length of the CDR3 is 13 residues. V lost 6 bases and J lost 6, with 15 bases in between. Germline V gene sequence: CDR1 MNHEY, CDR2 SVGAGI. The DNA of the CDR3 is TGTGCCAGCAGCTACGGACTCGCCGGCGAGCAGTACTTC. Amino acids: CASSYGLAGEQYF.

This CDR3 is CASSYGGYEKLFF. The CDR3 coding sequence is TGTGCCAGCAGTTACGGGGGGTATGAAAAACTGTTTTTT. This chain connects TRBV6-5 to TRBJ1-4, with TRBD1 as a possible D gene (5 bases). The CDR3 extends over 13 amino acids. Trimming took 2 bases from V and 6 from J, leaving 7 bases between them. Germline-derived CDR1 and CDR2 are MNHEY and SVGAGI.

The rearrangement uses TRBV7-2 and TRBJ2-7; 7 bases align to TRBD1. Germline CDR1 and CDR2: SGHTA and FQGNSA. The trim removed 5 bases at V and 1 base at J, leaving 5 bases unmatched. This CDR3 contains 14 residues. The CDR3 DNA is TGTGCCAGCAGCCAAAGGACAGGATCCTACGAGCAGTACTTC. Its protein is CASSQRTGSYEQYF.

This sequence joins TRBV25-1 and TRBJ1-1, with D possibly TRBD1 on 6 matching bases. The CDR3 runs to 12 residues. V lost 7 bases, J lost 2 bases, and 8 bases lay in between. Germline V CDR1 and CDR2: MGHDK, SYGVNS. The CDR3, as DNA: TGTGCCAGCACAGGGGATAACACTGAAGCTTTCTTT. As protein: CASTGDNTEAFF.

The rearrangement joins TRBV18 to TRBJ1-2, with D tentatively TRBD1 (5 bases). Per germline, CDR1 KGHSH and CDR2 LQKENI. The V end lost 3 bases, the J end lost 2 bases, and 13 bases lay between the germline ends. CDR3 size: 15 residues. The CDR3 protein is CASSPPGGRNYGYTF. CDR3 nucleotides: TGTGCCAGCTCACCCCCCGGGGGGAGAAACTATGGCTACACCTTC.

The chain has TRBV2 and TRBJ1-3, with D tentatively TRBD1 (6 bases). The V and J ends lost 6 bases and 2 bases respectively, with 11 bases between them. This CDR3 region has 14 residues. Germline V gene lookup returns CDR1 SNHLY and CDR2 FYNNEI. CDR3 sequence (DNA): TGTGCCAGCAGCGACCAGGGGCCTGGAAACACCATATATTTT. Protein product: CASSDQGPGNTIYF.

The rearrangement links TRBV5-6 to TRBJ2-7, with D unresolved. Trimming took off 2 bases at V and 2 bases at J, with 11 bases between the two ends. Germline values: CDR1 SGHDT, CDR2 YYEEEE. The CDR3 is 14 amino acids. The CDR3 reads CASSFLQATYEQYF. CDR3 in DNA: TGTGCCAGCAGCTTCCTGCAGGCAACCTACGAGCAGTACTTC.

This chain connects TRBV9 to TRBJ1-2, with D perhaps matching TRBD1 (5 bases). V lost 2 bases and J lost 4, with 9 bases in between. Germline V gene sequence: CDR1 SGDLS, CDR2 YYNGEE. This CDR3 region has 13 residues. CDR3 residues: CASSVDQGYGYTF. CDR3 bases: TGTGCCAGCAGCGTCGATCAGGGCTATGGCTACACCTTC.

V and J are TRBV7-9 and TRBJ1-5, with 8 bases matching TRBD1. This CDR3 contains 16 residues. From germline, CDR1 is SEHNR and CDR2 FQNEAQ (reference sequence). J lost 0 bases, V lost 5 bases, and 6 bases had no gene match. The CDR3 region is CASSADRGYSNQPQHF. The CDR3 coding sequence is TGTGCCAGCAGCGCCGACAGGGGATATAGCAATCAGCCCCAGCATTTT.

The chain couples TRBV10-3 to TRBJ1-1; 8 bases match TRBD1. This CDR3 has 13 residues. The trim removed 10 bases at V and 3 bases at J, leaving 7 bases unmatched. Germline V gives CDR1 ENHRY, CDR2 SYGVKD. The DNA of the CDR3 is TGTGCCACCTCGACAGGGGACGACACTGAAGCTTTCTTT. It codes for CATSTGDDTEAFF.

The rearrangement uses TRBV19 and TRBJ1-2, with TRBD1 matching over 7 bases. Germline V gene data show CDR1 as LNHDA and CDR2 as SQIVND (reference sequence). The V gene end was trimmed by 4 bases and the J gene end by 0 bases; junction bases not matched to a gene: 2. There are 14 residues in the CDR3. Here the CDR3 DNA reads TGTGCCAGTAGTAGGGACAGCACTAACTATGGCTACACCTTC. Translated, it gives CASSRDSTNYGYTF.